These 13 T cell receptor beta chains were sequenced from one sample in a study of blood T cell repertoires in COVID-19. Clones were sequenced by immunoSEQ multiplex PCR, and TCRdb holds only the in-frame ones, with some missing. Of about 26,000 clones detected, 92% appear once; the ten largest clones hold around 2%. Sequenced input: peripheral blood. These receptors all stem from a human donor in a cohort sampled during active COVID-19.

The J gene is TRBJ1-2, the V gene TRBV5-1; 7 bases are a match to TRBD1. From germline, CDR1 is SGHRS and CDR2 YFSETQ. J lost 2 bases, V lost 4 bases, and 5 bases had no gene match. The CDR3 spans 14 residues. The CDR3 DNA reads TGCGCCAGCAGCCCCTGGGACAGCAACTATGGCTACACCTTC. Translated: CASSPWDSNYGYTF.

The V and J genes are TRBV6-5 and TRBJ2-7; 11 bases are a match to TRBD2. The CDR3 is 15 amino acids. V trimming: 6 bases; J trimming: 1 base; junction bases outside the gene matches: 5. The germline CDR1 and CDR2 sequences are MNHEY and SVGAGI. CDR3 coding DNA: TGTGCCAGCAGCCCCGGGACTAGCGGTTCCTACGAGCAGTACTTC. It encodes CASSPGTSGSYEQYF.

The CDR3 nucleotides read TGTGCCAGCAGCCAGGGGGCCGCTGGAAACACCATATATTTT. Its translation: CASSQGAAGNTIYF. The rearrangement uses TRBV3-1 (or the pseudogene TRBV3-2) and TRBJ1-3; D perhaps matches TRBD1 (6 bases). CDR1 is LGHDT and CDR2 is YNNKEL in the germline V gene (reference sequence). The CDR3 has 14 residues. Trimming pared 3 bases from V and 2 bases from J, leaving 8 bases between.

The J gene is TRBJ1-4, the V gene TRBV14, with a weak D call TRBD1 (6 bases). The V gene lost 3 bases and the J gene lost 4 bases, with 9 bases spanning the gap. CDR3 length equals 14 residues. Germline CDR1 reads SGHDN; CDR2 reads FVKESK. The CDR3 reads CASSHGQYNEKLFF. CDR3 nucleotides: TGTGCCAGCAGCCACGGACAGTATAATGAAAAACTGTTTTTT.

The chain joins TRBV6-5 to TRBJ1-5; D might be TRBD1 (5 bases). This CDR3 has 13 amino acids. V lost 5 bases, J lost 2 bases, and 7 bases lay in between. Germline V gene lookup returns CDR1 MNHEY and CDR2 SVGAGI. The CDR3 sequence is CASSQGGNQPQHF. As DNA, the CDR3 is TGTGCCAGCAGTCAGGGCGGCAATCAGCCCCAGCATTTT.

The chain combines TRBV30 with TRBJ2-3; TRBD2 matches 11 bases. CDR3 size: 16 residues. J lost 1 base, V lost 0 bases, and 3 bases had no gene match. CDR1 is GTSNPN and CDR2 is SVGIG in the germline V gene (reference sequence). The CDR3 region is CAWSVGSGGGTDTQYF. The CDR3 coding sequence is TGTGCCTGGAGTGTAGGTAGCGGGGGGGGCACAGATACGCAGTATTTT.

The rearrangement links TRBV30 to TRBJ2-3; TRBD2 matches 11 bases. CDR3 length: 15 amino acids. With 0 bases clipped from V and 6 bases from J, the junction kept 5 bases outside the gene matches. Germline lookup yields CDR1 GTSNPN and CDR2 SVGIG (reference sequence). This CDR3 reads CAWSVLAGVGDTQYF. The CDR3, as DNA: TGTGCCTGGAGTGTACTAGCGGGAGTAGGGGATACGCAGTATTTT.

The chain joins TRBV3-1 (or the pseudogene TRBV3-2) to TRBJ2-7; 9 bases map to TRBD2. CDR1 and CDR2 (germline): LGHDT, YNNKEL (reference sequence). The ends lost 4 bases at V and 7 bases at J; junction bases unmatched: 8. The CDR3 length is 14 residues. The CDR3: CASSPLAGSGEQYF. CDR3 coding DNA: TGTGCCAGCAGCCCGCTAGCGGGATCGGGAGAGCAGTACTTC.

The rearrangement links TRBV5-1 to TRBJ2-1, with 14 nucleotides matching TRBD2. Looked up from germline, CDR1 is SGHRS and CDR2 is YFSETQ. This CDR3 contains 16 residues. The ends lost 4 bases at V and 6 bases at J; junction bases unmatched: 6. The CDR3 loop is CASSAAGTSGSNEQFF. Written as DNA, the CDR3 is TGCGCCAGCAGCGCCGCCGGGACTAGCGGGAGCAATGAGCAGTTCTTC.

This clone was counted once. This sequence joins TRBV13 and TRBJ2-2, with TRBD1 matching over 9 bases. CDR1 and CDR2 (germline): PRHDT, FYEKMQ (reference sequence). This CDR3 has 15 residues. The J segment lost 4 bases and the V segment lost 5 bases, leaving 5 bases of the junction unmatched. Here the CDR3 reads CASSPRQGGTGELFF. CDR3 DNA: TGTGCCAGCAGCCCCAGACAGGGGGGCACCGGGGAGCTGTTTTTT. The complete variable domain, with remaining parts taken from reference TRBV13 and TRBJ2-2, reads AAGVIQSPRHLIKEKRETATLKCYPIPRHDTVYWYQQGPGQDPQFLISFYEKMQSDKGSIPDRFSAQQFSDYHSELNMSSLELGDSALYFCASSPRQGGTGELFFGEGSRLTVL.

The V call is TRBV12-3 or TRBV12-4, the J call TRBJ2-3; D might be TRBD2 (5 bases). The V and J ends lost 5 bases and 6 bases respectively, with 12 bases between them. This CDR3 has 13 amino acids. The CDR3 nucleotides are TGTGCCAGCAGTACTAGACCCACGGATACGCAGTATTTT. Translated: CASSTRPTDTQYF.

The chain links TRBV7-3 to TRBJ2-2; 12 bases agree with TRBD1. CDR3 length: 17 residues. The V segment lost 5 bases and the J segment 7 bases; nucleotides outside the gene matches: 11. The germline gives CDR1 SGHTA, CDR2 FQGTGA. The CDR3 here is CASSPGLGQGAGGELFF. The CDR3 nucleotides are TGTGCCAGCAGCCCCGGGCTGGGACAGGGGGCTGGCGGGGAGCTGTTTTTT.

The chain's CDR3 is CASSPNTGTSGDTQYF. The CDR3 nucleotides read TGTGCCAGCAGTCCGAATACCGGGACTAGCGGAGATACGCAGTATTTT. The gene calls are TRBV3-1 (or the pseudogene TRBV3-2) and TRBJ2-3; 11 nucleotides line up with TRBD2. CDR3 length: 16 residues. CDR1 is LGHDT and CDR2 is YNNKEL in the germline V gene (reference sequence). V gave up 6 bases and J gave up 5 bases; unmatched junction bases: 10.